This TCR beta chain was found in a study of T cells expressing NK-cell markers. In the study overall: Researchers got TCR beta repertoires out of sorted CD3+CD56+NKG2C+, CD3+CD56+NKG2C- and CD3+CD56-NKG2C+ T cells.

Study-wide results and limits: About 1.0-7.0% of CD8+ T cells in more than five donors belonged to dominant NKG2C+ clonotypes. The HCMV specificity of the expanded NKG2C+ T cell clones stayed unresolved.

In the case of this clonotype: The target antigen is unknown.

CDR1 is SQVTM and CDR2 is ANQGSEA in the germline V gene. This CDR3 is built from 12 residues. One entry per CDR3 protein, without DNA, is what TCRdb gives after re-calling the 5' RACE reads. The sample holds 250,000 to 300,000 distinct CDR3 sequences. Sequencing was performed on blood T cells: a sorted CD56 or NKG2C T cell subset, CD4+ or CD8+ T cells, or bulk PBMC T cells (not recorded which). V is TRBV29-1 and J is TRBJ2-1; checking the TCRdb D call of TRBD1 is not possible without DNA. The TCR was taken from a woman between 18 and 69 years old in good health. This chain's CDR3 is CSAPTGDNEQFF.